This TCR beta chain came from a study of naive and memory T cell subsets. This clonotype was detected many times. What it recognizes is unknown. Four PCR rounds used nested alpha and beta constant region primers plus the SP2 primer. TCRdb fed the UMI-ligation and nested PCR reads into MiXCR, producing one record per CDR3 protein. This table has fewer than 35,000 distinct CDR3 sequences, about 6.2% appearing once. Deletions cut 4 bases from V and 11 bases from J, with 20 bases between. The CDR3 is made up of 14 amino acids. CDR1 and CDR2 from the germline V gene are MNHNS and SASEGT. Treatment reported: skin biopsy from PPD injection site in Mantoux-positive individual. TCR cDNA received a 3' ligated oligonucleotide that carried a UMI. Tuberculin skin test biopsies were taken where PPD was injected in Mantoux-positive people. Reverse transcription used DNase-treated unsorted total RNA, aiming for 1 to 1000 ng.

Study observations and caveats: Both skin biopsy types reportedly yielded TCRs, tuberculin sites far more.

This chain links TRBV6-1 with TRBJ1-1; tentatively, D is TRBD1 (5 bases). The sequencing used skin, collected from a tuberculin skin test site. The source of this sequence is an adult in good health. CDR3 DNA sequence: TGTGCCAGCAGTGCCTACCGGGACGGCGGGACTGCTTTCTTT. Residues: CASSAYRDGGTAFF.